A selection of T cell receptor beta chains follows, all from one sample in a study of blood T cell repertoires in COVID-19. Assay used: immunoSEQ multiplex PCR; TCRdb lists only in-frame clones, some missing. This sample has about 120,000 clones, with 90% found just once. Sequencing used peripheral blood. All receptors come from a human donor with active COVID-19. The donor label of this sample is uncertain. Both conserved end residues are part of each CDR3. Each record gives: D gene, J gene, V gene, clone size, CDR3 DNA, CDR3 protein. A D gene is named only where the DNA matches it firmly. A clone size is listed for some rows: how often the clone was seen (once, few, many), or a class if it is expanded.

- | TRBJ2-5 | TRBV12-3/TRBV12-4 | - | TGTGCCAGCAGTTTAGACGGGCAAGAGACCCAGTACTTC | CASSLDGQETQYF
- | TRBJ1-2 | TRBV7-2 | - | TGTGCCAGCAGCTTAGGGTCAGGATACTATGGCTACACCTTC | CASSLGSGYYGYTF
TRBD2 | TRBJ2-1 | TRBV4-1 | - | TGCGCCAGCAGCCAACGGACTAGCGGGGGGTACAATGAGCAGTTCTTC | CASSQRTSGGYNEQFF
- | TRBJ2-5 | TRBV5-4 | - | TGTGCCAGCAGCCCGCCAGGCAATCAAGAGACCCAGTACTTC | CASSPPGNQETQYF
- | TRBJ1-3 | TRBV28 | - | TGTGCCAGCAGTTTTGCCGACAGATTCTCTGGAAACACCATATATTTT | CASSFADRFSGNTIYF
TRBD1 | TRBJ2-7 | TRBV6-6 | once | TGTGCCAGCAGTGAGCCGGGACAGGGTCTAGACGAGCAGTACTTC | CASSEPGQGLDEQYF
TRBD1 | TRBJ2-1 | TRBV6-1 | - | TGTGCCAGCAGTGCGGACAGGGGCCTTCTCTACAATGAGCAGTTCTTC | CASSADRGLLYNEQFF
TRBD1 | TRBJ2-5 | TRBV7-2 | - | TGTGCCAGCAGCTTAGGATGGCGAGGGCTAGCAGGGGGCCGAGAGACCCAGTACTTC | CASSLGWRGLAGGRETQYF
TRBD1 | TRBJ1-6 | TRBV27 | - | TGTGCCAGCAGTTTATACCCCAACAGGGGCGCTAATAATTCACCCCTCCACTTT | CASSLYPNRGANNSPLHF
- | TRBJ2-1 | TRBV9 | once | TGTGCCAGCAGCGTAGGGTCAGGGAATGAGCAGTTCTTC | CASSVGSGNEQFF
- | TRBJ1-1 | TRBV4-1 | - | TGCGCCAGCAGCCATCGATCGACAGGAACAAAAGCTTTCTTT | CASSHRSTGTKAFF
- | TRBJ2-7 | TRBV9 | - | TGTGCCAGCAGCGCAGGGGACCCACCTACCTACGAGCAGTACTTC | CASSAGDPPTYEQYF
TRBD1 | TRBJ1-1 | TRBV28 | - | TGTGCCAGCAGGAGAGACAGGGGGTGGGCTGAAGCTTTCTTT | CASRRDRGWAEAFF
TRBD1 | TRBJ2-2 | TRBV19 | once | TGTGCCAGTAGCCCCCCGGGACAGGGTAGGACCGGGGAGCTGTTTTTT | CASSPPGQGRTGELFF
- | TRBJ1-6 | TRBV2 | - | TGTGCCAGCACCGCTGAGGGGACAAATAATTCACCCCTCCACTTT | CASTAEGTNNSPLHF
- | TRBJ2-5 | TRBV4-1 | - | TGCGCCAGCAGCCGAACTAGGGACAAGGGGGACGGTGAGACCCAGTACTTC | CASSRTRDKGDGETQYF
- | TRBJ2-1 | TRBV28 | - | TGTGCCAGCAGCAGTTCCGGACAGATCCTAAACAATGAGCAGTTCTTC | CASSSSGQILNNEQFF
- | TRBJ1-2 | TRBV28 | - | TGTGCCAGCACAGGGACAAGGAATGGCTACACCTTC | CASTGTRNGYTF
- | TRBJ1-6 | TRBV6-2/TRBV6-3 | - | TGTGCCAGCAGTTTTGGGGCGTACAATTCACCCCTCCACTTT | CASSFGAYNSPLHF
TRBD1 | TRBJ1-2 | TRBV4-3 | - | TGCGCCAGCAGCCAAGGTCTTAGGGCAGGGGGAGGCTACACCTTC | CASSQGLRAGGGYTF
- | TRBJ2-2 | TRBV5-5 | - | TGTGCCAGCAGCACTAAGGGGATGGAGCTGTTTTTT | CASSTKGMELFF
- | TRBJ2-1 | TRBV6-6 | - | TGTGCCAGCAGTTATAGCAACGAGCAGTTCTTC | CASSYSNEQFF
- | TRBJ1-6 | TRBV20-1 | - | TGCAGTGCTTCCACAGGGTCACCCCTCCACTTT | CSASTGSPLHF
TRBD1 | TRBJ2-3 | TRBV6-5 | - | TGTGCCAGCAGACCGTGGGACAGTAGCACAGATACGCAGTATTTT | CASRPWDSSTDTQYF
TRBD2 | TRBJ2-2 | TRBV7-9 | once | TGTGCCAGCAGCTTTCCGGGACTAGCGGGGGGTCGAAAAACCGGGGAGCTGTTTTTT | CASSFPGLAGGRKTGELFF
- | TRBJ1-2 | TRBV19 | once | TGTGCCAGTAGTATCGAGGGGGGGATAAACTATGGCTACACCTTC | CASSIEGGINYGYTF
TRBD1 | TRBJ2-7 | TRBV7-2 | - | TGTGCCAGCAGCTTAGCCCAGGGGACAGGGGTCTCCTACGAGCAGTACTTC | CASSLAQGTGVSYEQYF
- | TRBJ2-7 | TRBV11-2 | - | TGTGCCAGCAGCGCGGGACCGGCCTACGAGCAGTACTTC | CASSAGPAYEQYF
TRBD1 | TRBJ2-1 | TRBV6-5 | - | TGTGCCAGCAGTTACAGGGACAGCGGATACAATGAGCAGTTCTTC | CASSYRDSGYNEQFF
TRBD1 | TRBJ1-1 | TRBV5-7 | - | TGTGCCAGCAGCTCACGACAGGGGGCCAATATGAACACTGAAGCTTTCTTT | CASSSRQGANMNTEAFF
- | TRBJ2-1 | TRBV7-3 | - | TGTGCCAGCAGCTCCGGAAAGCCGGGGGAAAGTCAGTCCTACAATGAGCAGTTCTTC | CASSSGKPGESQSYNEQFF
- | TRBJ1-1 | TRBV4-1 | - | TGCGCCAGCAGCCAAGATCGGGGGACTGAAGCTTTCTTT | CASSQDRGTEAFF
- | TRBJ2-5 | TRBV5-8 | - | TGTGCCAGCAGCTGGGGCGGCGGGGAAATTCGAGAGACCCAGTACTTC | CASSWGGGEIRETQYF
- | TRBJ2-7 | TRBV2 | few | TGTGCCAGCAGTGAATTTCGAGGGAAATCCTACGAGCAGTACTTC | CASSEFRGKSYEQYF
- | TRBJ1-4 | TRBV28 | - | TGTGCCAGCAATACTTTGGGGGCCCCTAATGAAAAACTGTTTTTT | CASNTLGAPNEKLFF
- | TRBJ2-3 | TRBV7-9 | - | TGTGCCAGCAGCCCCGGTGGCACAGATACGCAGTATTTT | CASSPGGTDTQYF
- | TRBJ2-1 | TRBV4-1 | - | TGCGCCAGCAGCCAAAGGGACAAATACAATGAGCAGTTCTTC | CASSQRDKYNEQFF
TRBD2 | TRBJ2-3 | TRBV7-6 | - | TGTGCCAGCAGCTTTAGCGGGGGGCCCACAGATACGCAGTATTTT | CASSFSGGPTDTQYF
TRBD1 | TRBJ1-2 | TRBV27 | - | TGTGCCAGCAGTGTACAGGGGGGGGCTGGCTACACCTTC | CASSVQGGAGYTF
- | TRBJ2-7 | TRBV6-2/TRBV6-3 | - | TGTGCCAGCAGTTACCCAGGGGCGCCAGTCTTC | CASSYPGAPVF
- | TRBJ1-1 | TRBV14 | - | TGTGCCAGCAGCCAAGAAAAGGGGTGGGACACTGAAGCTTTCTTT | CASSQEKGWDTEAFF
- | TRBJ1-3 | TRBV11-2 | - | TGTGCCAGCAGCCCCGCCTTGAGGAGGGGAAACACCATATATTTT | CASSPALRRGNTIYF
- | TRBJ1-4 | TRBV4-2 | - | TGTGCCAGCAGCCAAGTTGGAGGGGCCATTAATGAAAAACTGTTTTTT | CASSQVGGAINEKLFF
- | TRBJ2-1 | TRBV29-1 | - | TGCAGCGTTGTAGCTAGCACCTACAATGAGCAGTTCTTC | CSVVASTYNEQFF
- | TRBJ1-2 | TRBV11-3 | once | TGTGCCAGCAGCCAATGGGCCGAGTACAGACCTAACTATGGCTACACCTTC | CASSQWAEYRPNYGYTF
TRBD1 | TRBJ1-4 | TRBV4-3 | - | TGCGCCAGCAGCCAGGGTCCCAGGGGGACGACTAATGAAAAACTGTTTTTT | CASSQGPRGTTNEKLFF
- | TRBJ1-2 | TRBV12-3/TRBV12-4 | - | TGTGCCAGCAGTTTAGTCGGGTTCTATGGCTACACCTTC | CASSLVGFYGYTF
TRBD1 | TRBJ1-4 | TRBV6-5 | - | TGTGCCAGCAGTTACGACAGGGCGGAAAAACTGTTTTTT | CASSYDRAEKLFF
TRBD2 | TRBJ2-3 | TRBV30 | - | TGTGCCTGGAGTGATGGACTAGCGGGGGGGTACACAGATACGCAGTATTTT | CAWSDGLAGGYTDTQYF
TRBD1 | TRBJ1-2 | TRBV12-5 | - | TGTGCTAGTGGTTGGGGACAGGACCTTGCTAACTATGGCTACACCTTC | CASGWGQDLANYGYTF
TRBD2 | TRBJ2-3 | TRBV3-1/TRBV3-2 | once | TGTGCCAGCAGCCAAGAGGGGACTAGCGAGCCGATAAGAGCAGATACGCAGTATTTT | CASSQEGTSEPIRADTQYF
- | TRBJ1-1 | TRBV19 | - | TGTGCCAGTAGTTCGACAGCTATGAACACTGAAGCTTTCTTT | CASSSTAMNTEAFF
TRBD2 | TRBJ2-1 | TRBV5-4 | - | TGTGCCAGCAGTCAGACTAGCGGGGGCTACAATGAGCAGTTCTTC | CASSQTSGGYNEQFF
TRBD1 | TRBJ2-3 | TRBV5-1 | - | TGCGCCAGCAGCCCGGGACAGTCTAGCACAGATACGCAGTATTTT | CASSPGQSSTDTQYF
TRBD2 | TRBJ2-3 | TRBV5-1 | - | TGCGCCAGCAGCTTGGGCGGGGGTGGCACAGATACGCAGTATTTT | CASSLGGGGTDTQYF